This record looks at one T cell receptor (beta chain) sequence and its context. Its specificity is unknown. Amplification used 60 Vbeta primers and 13 Jbeta primers. This table comes from immunoSEQ multiplex PCR, and its TCRdb copy is limited to in-frame clones, with some not included. This sample has more than 95,000 clones, with around 73% found just once. This record belongs to a study of cytomegalovirus exposure and HLA in healthy donors. Study results and caveats: The authors assumed roughly uniform sequencing depth across donors for presence/absence analyses. Many donors shared some public TCRs, even though most TCR sequences were rare. Cytomegalovirus-associated status was assigned to around 160 TCR beta chains.

When sampled, the donors appeared nominally healthy, though they likely had unrecorded immune exposures. This clonotype was sampled from a woman in her forties in good health and CMV-seronegative. The sequenced sample consisted of PBMCs.

CDR3 nucleotides: TGTGCCAGCAGCATGGACAGAGCGAACACCGGGGAGCTGTTTTTT. Its protein is CASSMDRANTGELFF. The V and J genes are TRBV11-3 and TRBJ2-2, with TRBD1 as a possible D gene (6 bases). The length of the CDR3 is 15 residues. V was pared by 5 bases and J by 0 bases, with 10 bases between. Germline V gene sequence: CDR1 SGHNT, CDR2 YENEEA. Supplemented by reference TRBV11-3 and TRBJ2-2, the full variable domain reads EAGVVQSPRYKIIEKKQPVAFWCNPISGHNTLYWYLQNLGQGPELLIRYENEEAVDDSQLPKDRFSAERLKGVDSTLKIQPAELGDSAVYLCASSMDRANTGELFFGEGSRLTVL.